A selection of T cell receptor beta chains follows, all from one sample in a study of blood T cells in healthy people across ages. TCRdb re-called the 5' RACE reads with MiXCR, one entry per CDR3 protein. The sample yields about 600,000 distinct CDR3 sequences, 47% seen once. Sequencing used blood. These receptors came from an elderly man in good health. The CDR3 runs from the conserved cysteine through the conserved F or W. The D gene is left open where the match is weak. Part of the rows lack a size; the others show once, few, many or a class for expanded clones.

>TRBV24-1|TRBD2|-|TRBJ2-5
TGTGCCACCAGCGGGACTAGCGGGGGGGAGGGCAATGAGCAGTACTTC
CATSGTSGGEGNEQYF
>TRBV7-2|TRBD1|-|TRBJ1-6
TGTGCCAGCAGCTTACTTGGACAGGGAAATTCACCCCTCCACTTT
CASSLLGQGNSPLHF
>TRBV10-3|TRBD1|-|TRBJ1-2
TGTGCCATCAGTGAGCCGTGGACAGGGAAGGGCTATGGCTACACCTTC
CAISEPWTGKGYGYTF
>TRBV12-3/TRBV12-4|-|few|TRBJ2-7
TGTGCCAGCACCCTAGGCCCCTACGAGCAGTACTTC
CASTLGPYEQYF
>TRBV6-5|-|many|TRBJ2-1
TGTGCCAGCAGTTACCGCCAGTCGAGCTCCTACAATGAGCAGTTCTTC
CASSYRQSSSYNEQFF
>TRBV9|TRBD1|-|TRBJ2-2
TGTGCCAGCAGCGCACGACCGGGACAGGCGGCGCGGTACACCGGGGAGCTGTTTTTT
CASSARPGQAARYTGELFF
>TRBV7-2|TRBD1|-|TRBJ2-5
TGTGCCAGCAGCTTGGGACAGGTGGGGAATGAGCAGTACTTC
CASSLGQVGNEQYF
>TRBV10-3|TRBD1|-|TRBJ2-5
TGTGCCATCAGCCGGGACAGGGATAGTGAGCAGTACTTC
CAISRDRDSEQYF
>TRBV5-1|-|-|TRBJ2-1
TGCGCCAGCAGCTTGGATTCTGAGGGATCCTACAATGAGCAGTTCTTC
CASSLDSEGSYNEQFF
>TRBV20-1|TRBD1|few|TRBJ2-1
TGCAGTGCTAAGACGGGGACAGGGGTAAACAATGAGCAGTTCTTC
CSAKTGTGVNNEQFF
>TRBV12-3/TRBV12-4|TRBD1|-|TRBJ2-3
TGTGCCAGCAGAAGACAGGGAACGGGGACAGATACGCAGTATTTT
CASRRQGTGTDTQYF
>TRBV3-1|-|-|TRBJ2-7
TGTGCCAGCAGCCAAGTTGGACCCTACGAGCAGTACTTC
CASSQVGPYEQYF
>TRBV6-1|-|-|TRBJ2-5
TGTGCCAGCAGTGAAGCGGGGGCCCAAGAGACCCAGTACTTC
CASSEAGAQETQYF
>TRBV7-2|TRBD1|-|TRBJ1-1
TGTGCCAGCAGCCCCCAGACAGGGGGCCACACTGAAGCTTTCTTT
CASSPQTGGHTEAFF
>TRBV12-3/TRBV12-4|TRBD2|-|TRBJ2-7
TGTGCCAGCACCCTCGGCGGGGGGGCGGTCGAGCAGTACTTC
CASTLGGGAVEQYF
>TRBV7-9|-|-|TRBJ2-1
TGTGCCTGCAGCTCAACTAGCTCCAATGAGCAGTTCTTC
CACSSTSSNEQFF
>TRBV29-1|TRBD1|-|TRBJ1-4
TGCAGCGTCTTGGGACAGGGAGAGTTGGCTAATGAAAAACTGTTTTTT
CSVLGQGELANEKLFF
>TRBV29-1|-|few|TRBJ2-3
TGCAGCGCTCACACAGGGACAGATACGCAGTATTTT
CSAHTGTDTQYF
>TRBV7-2|-|few|TRBJ1-4
TGTGCCAGCACCGCGACGGGAGGCCCTAATGAAAAACTGTTTTTT
CASTATGGPNEKLFF
>TRBV3-1|TRBD2|-|TRBJ2-1
TGTGCCAGCAGCCCGGAATCGGGAGGCTACAATGAGCAGTTCTTC
CASSPESGGYNEQFF
>TRBV4-2|TRBD2|few|TRBJ2-1
TGTGCCAGCAGCCAAGAACCGGCCAGCGGGAGGGCGAATGAGCAGTTCTTC
CASSQEPASGRANEQFF
>TRBV29-1|-|many|TRBJ2-6
TGCAGCGTTACCTCTGGGGCCAACGTCCTGACTTTC
CSVTSGANVLTF
>TRBV7-2|-|few|TRBJ2-7
TGTGCCAGCAGCTTTGGTCGGGCGAGCTCCTACGAGCAGTACTTC
CASSFGRASSYEQYF
>TRBV7-9|-|-|TRBJ1-4
TGTGCCAGCAGCCCTGTGAGAGAGACTAATGAAAAACTGTTTTTT
CASSPVRETNEKLFF
>TRBV20-1|TRBD2|-|TRBJ2-1
TGCAGTGCTGAGAAAGCGGGAGGGATGGGCAATGAGCAGTTCTTC
CSAEKAGGMGNEQFF